The 8 T cell receptor beta chains below come from one sample, sequenced in a study of T-cell reconstitution after alpha-beta-depleted transplantation in children. Molecular barcoding with unique molecular identifiers was used for the TCRbeta library. TCRdb analysed the PCR reads with MiXCR anew, one entry per CDR3 protein. The sample includes about 240,000 distinct CDR3 sequences, roughly 25% seen only once; the top ten take roughly 2.6%. Source: PBMCs, taken before TCRalphabeta/CD19-depleted stem cell transplant. All receptors come from a girl aged 2 to 9 with Fanconi anemia, due to receive a stem cell transplant.

This clonotype was seen many times. The chain has TRBV20-1 and TRBJ2-2, with 8 bases matching TRBD2. This CDR3 has 16 residues. Germline V gene sequence: CDR1 DFQATT, CDR2 SNEGSKA (reference sequence). V lost 5 bases to trimming and J lost 2 bases; unmatched junction nucleotides: 10. CDR3 sequence reads: CSAPGLGHRNTGELFF. The CDR3 DNA reads TGCAGTGCTCCGGGACTAGGCCACCGAAACACCGGGGAGCTGTTTTTT.

This clonotype was seen at least ten times. V and J are TRBV29-1 and TRBJ2-1; either TRBD1 or TRBD2 may supply D (5 bases each). V was pared by 4 bases and J by 0 bases, with 10 bases between. The CDR3 is 14 amino acids. Germline V gene lookup returns CDR1 SQVTM and CDR2 ANQGSEA. The DNA of the CDR3 is TGCAGCGTTGGTCAGGGACCCTCCTACAATGAGCAGTTCTTC. Amino acid sequence: CSVGQGPSYNEQFF.

The chain joins TRBV14 to TRBJ2-7; a weak D match, TRBD1 (5 bases). With 1 base removed from V and 3 bases from J, the gap between germline ends came to 13 bases. Germline V gene lookup returns CDR1 SGHDN and CDR2 FVKESK. The CDR3 is 15 amino acids. In nucleotides, the CDR3 is TGTGCCAGCAGCCAAGCCCTTGACAGCTACTACGAGCAGTACTTC. Translated: CASSQALDSYYEQYF.

This clonotype has ten or more counts. This chain uses TRBV27 with TRBJ1-5, with D possibly TRBD1 on 6 matching bases. This CDR3 is built from 14 residues. The V end lost 4 bases, the J end lost 6 bases, and 13 bases lay between the germline ends. Per germline, CDR1 MNHEY and CDR2 SMNVEV (reference sequence). CDR3 coding DNA: TGTGCCAGCAGTTACTCAGGGGAGGGTCAGCCCCAGCATTTT. This encodes CASSYSGEGQPQHF.

This clonotype was recorded at least ten times. The genes are TRBV12-3 or TRBV12-4 and TRBJ2-2; D is unresolved. The CDR3 sequence is 13 residues long. Trimming took off 6 bases at V and 1 base at J, with 6 bases between the two ends. DNA for the CDR3: TGTGCCAGCAGCTGGGGGAACACCGGGGAGCTGTTTTTT. It encodes CASSWGNTGELFF.

This rearrangement joins TRBV20-1 to TRBJ2-7; perhaps TRBD1 as D (5 bases). The CDR3 is 14 amino acids. Trimming took 0 bases from V and 3 from J, leaving 12 bases between them. CDR1 is DFQATT, CDR2 SNEGSKA, per germline (reference sequence). The CDR3 bases are TGCAGTGCTAGAGATGTTGGCAGGGACTACGAGCAGTACTTC. It is translated as CSARDVGRDYEQYF.

There are a few counts of this clonotype. This rearrangement joins TRBV7-2 to TRBJ2-1; 11 bases map to TRBD2. The CDR3 covers 15 residues. J was trimmed by 8 bases and V by 2 bases; bases with no gene match: 5. The germline gives CDR1 SGHTA, CDR2 FQGNSA. In DNA form, the CDR3 reads TGTGCCAGCAGCTTATACACTAGCGGGAGTTATGAGCAGTTCTTC. Translated, it gives CASSLYTSGSYEQFF.

The rearrangement uses TRBV12-3 or TRBV12-4 and TRBJ2-7; 11 bases agree with TRBD2. V shed 11 bases, J shed 3 bases, and the junction held 24 bases outside the gene matches. The CDR3 is made up of 19 amino acids. The CDR3 is CACCPSPSASGRPSYEQYF. Here the CDR3 DNA reads TGTGCCTGCTGTCCTAGCCCTAGTGCTAGCGGGAGGCCGAGCTACGAGCAGTACTTC.